The source of this T cell receptor beta chain is a study of CD8 T cells in Susac syndrome. Sequencing of TCR beta drew on CD8+ and CD4+ T cells from blood. Negative magnetic isolation gave CD8+ and CD4+ cells; FACS enriched CD8+ TEMRA. Per germline, CDR1 LNHDA and CDR2 SQIVND (reference sequence). The CDR3 sequence is 15 residues long. Trimming removed 5 bases at V and 3 bases at J, with 14 bases between. Random hexamers were used to reverse transcribe the RNA input (roughly 0.5 to 1 ug). An immunoSEQ multiplex PCR amplified TCR beta CDR3 over 54 Vbeta and 13 Jbeta. MiXCR, run by TCRdb on the immunoSEQ multiplex PCR reads, gives a single entry per CDR3 protein. The sample carries tens of thousands of distinct CDR3 sequences, approximately 95% recorded once.

The chain has TRBV19 and TRBJ1-5; D is undetermined. This receptor was obtained from a human donor with multiple sclerosis. The source material was CD8+ T cells from PBMCs. DNA for the CDR3: TGTGCCAGTAGTTGGGGAAAAGGCTTCAATCAGCCCCAGCATTTT. This encodes CASSWGKGFNQPQHF.